This TCR beta chain is from a study of blood T cell repertoires in COVID-19. Germline CDR1 reads KGHDR; CDR2 reads SFDVKD. V gave up 4 bases and J gave up 1 base, with 13 bases separating them. This CDR3 is 16 amino acids long. TCRdb's table, derived via immunoSEQ multiplex PCR, lists solely in-frame clones and lacks some. The table includes 140,000 to 150,000 clones, just over 85% detected once. Input material: PBMCs or T cells enriched from blood (not recorded which). The chain carries TRBV24-1 and TRBJ1-5; no reliable D call. The TCR was taken from a man aged 45 to 65 who had recovered from COVID-19. The CDR3 sequence: CATSDHRVVSNQPQHF. In DNA form, the CDR3 reads TGTGCCACCAGTGACCACAGAGTTGTCAGCAATCAGCCCCAGCATTTT.